One T cell receptor (beta chain) is described in this entry. As yet, its antigen is unknown. A read error is likely, as this CDR3 ends without the conserved phenylalanine or tryptophan. The DNA is left out, because the CDR3 cannot be placed on it with certainty; the CDR3 is given as TCRdb lists it. The CDR3 sequence runs 12 residues, both termini included. Germline V gene data show CDR1 as DFQATT and CDR2 as SNEGSKA (reference sequence). A modified ARM-PCR protocol with three rounds of nested PCR amplified TCRbeta. TCRdb reanalysed the multiplex PCR reads using MiXCR and keeps one entry per CDR3 protein. The repertoire has approximately 130,000 distinct CDR3 sequences, about 66% of them found once; the top ten carry over 10%. This sample's RNA came from whole unsorted tissue. The sample originates from a study of tumor and adjacent non-tumor tissue in lung cancer. Findings and caveats of the study: Significantly higher TCR diversity was found in tumor than normal lung.

This TCR was sampled from a man younger than 40 with non-small cell lung cancer. The genes are TRBV20-1 and TRBJ2-7; TRBD2, the D gene given by the table, was not confirmed from the DNA. The material sequenced was lung tumor tissue. CDR3 region: CSAAGLADEQYL.